A single sample gave rise to the 21 T cell receptor beta chains below, sequenced in a study of OX40 agonist ivuxolimab in advanced cancers. The method was immunoSEQ multiplex PCR; TCRdb's version includes in-frame clones alone and lacks a portion of them. The sample has 39,000 or so clones, around nine tenths seen once. The specimen comprised CD4+ or CD8+ T cells sorted from blood, sampled in a trial of the OX40 agonist ivuxolimab. These receptors came from an adult with an advanced solid tumor such as melanoma, head and neck, liver or kidney cancer.

This clone was seen once. Here the CDR3 DNA reads TGTGCCAGCAGTTCCCGGGGCGGCTGGGAGACCCAGTACTTC. It yields the protein CASSSRGGWETQYF. The gene calls are TRBV6-5 and TRBJ2-5; D may match TRBD1 or TRBD2 (5 bases each). The CDR3 has 14 amino acids. CDR1 and CDR2 (germline): MNHEY, SVGAGI. Trimming stripped 4 bases from V and 5 bases from J, with 14 bases between.

This clone was seen only once. The chain couples TRBV27 to TRBJ1-4; D unclear. With 3 bases removed from V and 4 bases from J, the gap between germline ends came to 6 bases. CDR1 and CDR2 from the germline V gene are MNHEY and SMNVEV (reference sequence). CDR3 length equals 13 residues. The CDR3 spells CASSFSGNEKLFF. The CDR3 DNA reads as TGTGCCAGCAGTTTTTCGGGTAATGAAAAACTGTTTTTT.

The rearrangement uses TRBV6-4 and TRBJ2-1, with a weak D call TRBD1 (5 bases). The germline gives CDR1 MRHNA, CDR2 SNTAGT. The CDR3 spans 13 residues. Trimming took 0 bases from V and 10 from J, leaving 10 bases between them. The CDR3 DNA follows: TGTGCCAGCAGTGACTCCCCAGGGTGGGAGCAGTTCTTC. It yields the protein CASSDSPGWEQFF.

The chain has TRBV11-2 and TRBJ2-7, with 8 bases fitting TRBD2. CDR1 is SGHAT and CDR2 is FQNNGV in the germline V gene. There are 18 residues in the CDR3. J was trimmed by 0 bases and V by 1 base; bases with no gene match: 11. CDR3 amino acids: CASSLAGGMRGSSYEQYF. CDR3 DNA: TGTGCCAGCAGCTTAGCGGGAGGGATGCGTGGGAGCTCCTACGAGCAGTACTTC.

The rearrangement links TRBV9 to TRBJ2-3; 12 bases map to TRBD1. This CDR3 contains 15 residues. Germline lookup yields CDR1 SGDLS and CDR2 YYNGEE. V trimming: 3 bases; J trimming: 6 bases; junction bases outside the gene matches: 5. Here the CDR3 DNA reads TGTGCCAGCAGCGGGGACAGGGGGCGTGCTGATACGCAGTATTTT. Amino acids: CASSGDRGRADTQYF.

V usage is TRBV29-1 and J usage is TRBJ2-3, with a tentative D call TRBD1 (6 bases). V was shortened by 7 bases and J by 2 bases, with 7 bases between the two germline ends. CDR1 is SQVTM and CDR2 is ANQGSEA in the germline V gene. The CDR3 has 11 residues. The CDR3 loop is CSGTATDTQYF. CDR3 nucleotides: TGCAGCGGGACAGCCACAGATACGCAGTATTTT.

J is TRBJ2-7 and V is TRBV28; a possible D gene is TRBD2 (5 bases). Trimming removed 3 bases at V and 3 bases at J, with 18 bases between. Germline V gene lookup returns CDR1 MDHEN and CDR2 SYDVKM. This CDR3 is built from 16 residues. CDR3 sequence: CASSFSAVLGNYEQYF. The CDR3, as DNA: TGTGCCAGCAGTTTTTCAGCGGTACTGGGGAACTACGAGCAGTACTTC.

The chain is built from TRBV5-1 and TRBJ2-7; the match to TRBD2 covers 10 bases. Germline lookup yields CDR1 SGHRS and CDR2 YFSETQ. The CDR3 is 14 residues long. The V segment lost 5 bases and the J segment 4 bases; nucleotides outside the gene matches: 6. CDR3 nucleotides: TGCGCCAGCAGGCCTAGCGGGAGTGGATACGAGCAGTACTTC. Its translation: CASRPSGSGYEQYF.

The chain joins TRBV4-1 to TRBJ2-7; D gene unclear. The CDR3 is made up of 11 amino acids. V was cut by 1 base and J by 5 bases, with 3 bases left in between. CDR1 is MGHRA, CDR2 YSYEKL, per germline. CDR3 in DNA: TGCGCCAGCAGCCAAGCGAACGAGCAGTACTTC. Residues: CASSQANEQYF.

This chain links TRBV27 with TRBJ2-1, with D possibly TRBD1 on 8 matching bases. CDR3 size: 15 residues. Trimming left V 4 bases short and J 4 bases short, with 14 bases between. Germline CDR1 is MNHEY and CDR2 is SMNVEV (reference sequence). The CDR3 sequence is CASSSDRGLYNEQFF. In DNA, the CDR3 is TGTGCCAGCAGTTCCGACAGGGGACTATACAATGAGCAGTTCTTC.

CDR3 nucleotides: TGCGCCAGCAGCCCCGGTCGGGGGGACAGCACAGATACGCAGTATTTT. Amino acid sequence: CASSPGRGDSTDTQYF. The chain has TRBV5-1 and TRBJ2-3, with 7 bases fitting TRBD2. The CDR3 spans 16 residues. The V segment lost 4 bases and the J segment 0 bases; nucleotides outside the gene matches: 8. Germline values: CDR1 SGHRS, CDR2 YFSETQ.

The chain has TRBV27 and TRBJ2-7; 7 nucleotides match TRBD1. This CDR3 comprises 15 residues. Germline V gives CDR1 MNHEY, CDR2 SMNVEV (reference sequence). Germline trimming cut 6 bases from V and 3 bases from J; bases unmatched to any gene: 11. Here the CDR3 reads CASSLVGQVLYEQYF. CDR3 nucleotides: TGTGCCAGCAGCCTCGTCGGACAGGTCCTCTACGAGCAGTACTTC.

This clone was seen more than once but under ten times. V gene TRBV4-1 combines with J gene TRBJ1-1; no clear D gene. From germline, CDR1 is MGHRA and CDR2 YSYEKL. This CDR3 is 11 amino acids long. V was clipped by 5 bases and J by 8 bases, with 9 bases between them. The CDR3 DNA reads as TGCGCCAGCAGCGTTGGAAGAGAAGCTTTCTTT. This sequence encodes CASSVGREAFF.

The rearrangement links TRBV28 to TRBJ2-7; possibly TRBD2 for D (6 bases). Trimming cost V 1 base and J 7 bases, with 17 bases left between them. The germline V gene encodes CDR1 MDHEN and CDR2 SYDVKM. The CDR3 has 15 amino acids. The CDR3 is CASSLSLAPSGEQYF. In DNA form, the CDR3 reads TGTGCCAGCAGTTTATCCCTAGCGCCGTCCGGGGAGCAGTACTTC.

V usage is TRBV27 and J usage is TRBJ2-4; 10 positions match TRBD1. CDR3 length equals 13 residues. With V trimmed by 5 bases and J by 11 bases, 6 bases remained unmatched. Germline V gene sequence: CDR1 MNHEY, CDR2 SMNVEV (reference sequence). The CDR3 nucleotides read TGTGCCAGCAGTCCAGACAGGGGGCGCGTTCAGTACTTC. Translated, it gives CASSPDRGRVQYF.

The chain has TRBV28 and TRBJ2-2; no clear D. The V end was cut by 2 bases, the J end by 5 bases, with 3 bases between. The CDR3 sequence is 12 residues long. From germline, CDR1 is MDHEN and CDR2 SYDVKM. In DNA form, the CDR3 reads TGTGCCAGCAGTTTACTAACCGGGGAGCTGTTTTTT. It is translated as CASSLLTGELFF.

The J gene is TRBJ2-7, the V gene TRBV27; possible D gene TRBD2, 6 bases. CDR1 and CDR2 (germline): MNHEY, SMNVEV (reference sequence). V dropped 5 bases and J dropped 4 bases, with 15 bases sitting between them. CDR3 length: 14 amino acids. CDR3 bases: TGTGCCAGCAGTCCTCCGGGACTGAGATACGAGCAGTACTTC. Protein: CASSPPGLRYEQYF.

This chain links TRBV9 with TRBJ2-7; 9 bases map to TRBD2. The CDR3 covers 15 residues. Looked up from germline, CDR1 is SGDLS and CDR2 is YYNGEE. Trimming took 2 bases from V and 2 from J; bases not matched to a gene: 5. The CDR3: CASSVSSGSTYEQYF. Written as DNA, the CDR3 is TGTGCCAGCAGCGTTAGTAGCGGGAGCACCTACGAGCAGTACTTC.

The J gene is TRBJ2-1, the V gene TRBV27; weak D call: TRBD2 (5 bases). The V end lost 6 bases, the J end lost 4 bases, and 16 bases lay between the germline ends. The germline CDR1 and CDR2 sequences are MNHEY and SMNVEV (reference sequence). This CDR3 has 15 residues. The CDR3 reads CASSTPSGGYNEQFF. The CDR3 region has the DNA TGTGCCAGCAGCACTCCCTCAGGCGGGTACAATGAGCAGTTCTTC.

V is TRBV27 and J is TRBJ2-7; 8 nucleotides align to TRBD2. V dropped 5 bases and J dropped 6; count of bases not matched to a gene: 9. CDR3 length: 14 residues. Germline values: CDR1 MNHEY, CDR2 SMNVEV (reference sequence). This CDR3 is CASSPGGVTGEQYF. CDR3 DNA sequence: TGTGCCAGCAGTCCGGGGGGGGTGACTGGCGAGCAGTACTTC.

This chain connects TRBV11-2 to TRBJ2-7, with 8 bases identical to TRBD1. J gave up 6 bases and V 6 bases, and 10 bases lay outside the gene matches. The CDR3 extends over 14 amino acids. The V gene's germline CDR1 is SGHAT and CDR2 FQNNGV. CDR3 in amino acids: CASSLTGGSGEQYF. As DNA, the CDR3 is TGTGCCAGCAGTCTTACAGGGGGGTCGGGCGAGCAGTACTTC.